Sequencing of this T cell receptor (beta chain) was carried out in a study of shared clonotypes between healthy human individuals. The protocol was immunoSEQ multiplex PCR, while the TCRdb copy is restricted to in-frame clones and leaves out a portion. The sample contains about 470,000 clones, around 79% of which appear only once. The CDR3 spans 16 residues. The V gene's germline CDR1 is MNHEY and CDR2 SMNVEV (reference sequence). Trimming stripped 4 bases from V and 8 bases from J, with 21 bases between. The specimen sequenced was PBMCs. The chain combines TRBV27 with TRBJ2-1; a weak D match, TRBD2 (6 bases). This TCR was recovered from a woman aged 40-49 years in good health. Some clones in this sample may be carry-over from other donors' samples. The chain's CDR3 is CASSSKTSRYGDEQFF. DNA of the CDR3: TGTGCCAGCAGTTCCAAGACTAGTCGCTATGGGGATGAGCAGTTCTTC.